Shown below are 3 T cell receptor beta chains from a single sample sequenced in a study of beta chain features in type 1 diabetes. Expressed TCRB transcripts got sequenced, as all isolated RNA was reverse transcribed. Only in-frame clones appear in the TCRdb table, and some are missing; sequencing was by immunoSEQ multiplex PCR. Found here are tens of thousands of clones, approximately 74% of them singletons; the top ten hold 2% to 2.5%. Sample: Tregs from blood. The receptor source for this set is a middle-aged woman in good health.

The chain recombines TRBV7-9 with TRBJ2-6, with 7 bases fitting TRBD2. Trimming at V came to 5 bases and at J to 3 bases, leaving 4 bases not matched to a gene. Germline CDR1 and CDR2: SEHNR and FQNEAQ (reference sequence). The CDR3 runs to 15 residues. CDR3 nucleotide sequence: TGTGCCAGCAGCCTCCGGGGGGTTGGGGCCAACGTCCTGACTTTC. This encodes CASSLRGVGANVLTF.

This clone came up once. The rearrangement uses TRBV19 and TRBJ1-2; D gene unclear. The CDR3 consists of 14 residues. V was shortened by 4 bases and J by 4 bases, with 13 bases between the two germline ends. From germline, CDR1 is LNHDA and CDR2 SQIVND (reference sequence). The CDR3: CASSTYEGGYGYTF. DNA of the CDR3: TGTGCCAGTAGTACATACGAAGGCGGCTATGGCTACACCTTC.

This clone showed up just once. The chain recombines TRBV20-1 with TRBJ1-1, with 7 nucleotides matching TRBD1. The germline gives CDR1 DFQATT, CDR2 SNEGSKA (reference sequence). Trimming removed 5 bases from V and 10 bases from J; junction bases left unmatched: 7. The CDR3 contains 11 residues. As DNA, the CDR3 is TGCAGTGCTTCCGGACAGGCCGTAGCTTTCTTT. This translates into CSASGQAVAFF.